The entry that follows covers one TCR beta chain sequence. Its matching antigen is unknown. These data are taken from a study of T cell responses to AZD1222 COVID-19 vaccine. Whole-study results and caveats: Dominant CD4 TCR responses targeted spike regions 160-218 and 743-854. At study baseline, merely five or six AZD1222 recipients were seropositive. There were mostly white British donors and more females than males, and clonal diversity was possibly underestimated.

The data were produced by immunoSEQ multiplex PCR, yet TCRdb's version contains in-frame clones alone and is incomplete. In the table there are about 100,000 clones, about 88% of which are singletons. The germline V gene has CDR1 KGHSH and CDR2 LQKENI. The ends lost 2 bases at V and 6 bases at J; junction bases unmatched: 12. The CDR3 contains 17 residues. The clonotype comes from an adult in good health. The chain joins TRBV18 to TRBJ1-5, with 8 positions matching TRBD1. This material consisted of peripheral blood, taken on day 0 of AZD1222 vaccination. The CDR3 DNA follows: TGTGCCAGCTCACCATTTAACGCCAGGGGGCGACCTCAGCCCCAGCATTTT. It encodes CASSPFNARGRPQPQHF.